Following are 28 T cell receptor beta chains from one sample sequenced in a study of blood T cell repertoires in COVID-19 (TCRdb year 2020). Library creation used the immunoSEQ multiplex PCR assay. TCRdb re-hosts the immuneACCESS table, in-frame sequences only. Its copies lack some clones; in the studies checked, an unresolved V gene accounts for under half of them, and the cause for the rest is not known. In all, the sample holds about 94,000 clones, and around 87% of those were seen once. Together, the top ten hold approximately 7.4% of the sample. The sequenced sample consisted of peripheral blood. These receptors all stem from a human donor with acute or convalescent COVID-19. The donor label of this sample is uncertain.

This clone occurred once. The CDR3 coding sequence is TGTGCCTGGAGCAGGGGGAGCACAGATACGCAGTATTTT. This sequence encodes CAWSRGSTDTQYF. The V call is TRBV30, the J call TRBJ2-3; the match to TRBD1 covers 7 bases. Germline lookup yields CDR1 GTSNPN and CDR2 SVGIG (reference sequence). The CDR3 consists of 13 residues. Losses at the gene ends were 3 bases for V and 0 bases for J; bases not matched to a gene: 0. The entire variable domain, with the rest obtained from reference TRBV30 and TRBJ2-3, is as follows: SQTIHQWPATLVQPVGSPLSLECTVEGTSNPNLYWYRQAAGRGLQLLFYSVGIGQISSEVPQNLSASRPQDRQFILSSKKLLLSDSGFYLCAWSRGSTDTQYFGPGTRLTVL.

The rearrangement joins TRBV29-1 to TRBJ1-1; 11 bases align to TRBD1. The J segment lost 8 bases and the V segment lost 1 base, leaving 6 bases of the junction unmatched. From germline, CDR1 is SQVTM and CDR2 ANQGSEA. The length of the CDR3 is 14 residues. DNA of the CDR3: TGCAGCGTTGAAGGGACAGGGGGCAGAGGGGAAGCTTTCTTT. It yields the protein CSVEGTGGRGEAFF.

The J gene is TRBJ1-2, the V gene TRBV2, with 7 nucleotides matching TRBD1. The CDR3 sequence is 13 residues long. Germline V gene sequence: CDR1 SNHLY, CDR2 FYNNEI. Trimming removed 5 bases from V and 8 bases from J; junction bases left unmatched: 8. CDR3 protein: CASSTRQGEGYTF. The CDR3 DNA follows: TGTGCCAGCAGTACCCGACAGGGTGAAGGCTACACCTTC.

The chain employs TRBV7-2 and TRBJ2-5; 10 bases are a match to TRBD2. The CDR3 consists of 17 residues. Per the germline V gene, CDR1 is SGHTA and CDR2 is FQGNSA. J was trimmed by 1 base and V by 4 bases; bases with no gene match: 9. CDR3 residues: CASSSLPGLAFQETQYF. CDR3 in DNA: TGTGCCAGCAGCTCATTACCGGGACTAGCGTTCCAAGAGACCCAGTACTTC.

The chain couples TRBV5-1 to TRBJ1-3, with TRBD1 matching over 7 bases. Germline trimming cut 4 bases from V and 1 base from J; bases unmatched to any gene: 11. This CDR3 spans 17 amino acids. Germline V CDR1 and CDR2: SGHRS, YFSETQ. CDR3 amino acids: CASSEETGSSSGNTIYF. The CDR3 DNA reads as TGCGCCAGCAGCGAGGAGACAGGGTCCAGTTCTGGAAACACCATATATTTT.

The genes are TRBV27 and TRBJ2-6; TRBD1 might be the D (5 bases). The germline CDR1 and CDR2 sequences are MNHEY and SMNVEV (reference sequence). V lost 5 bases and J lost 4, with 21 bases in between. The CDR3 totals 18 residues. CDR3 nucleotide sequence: TGTGCCAGCAGTCCCCTCCAGGGTTTGGTCTCAGGGGCCAACGTCCTGACTTTC. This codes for CASSPLQGLVSGANVLTF. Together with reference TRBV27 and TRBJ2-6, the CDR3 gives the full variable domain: EAQVTQNPRYLITVTGKKLTVTCSQNMNHEYMSWYRQDPGLGLRQIYYSMNVEVTDKGDVPEGYKVSRKEKRNFPLILESPSPNQTSLYFCASSPLQGLVSGANVLTFGAGSRLTVL.

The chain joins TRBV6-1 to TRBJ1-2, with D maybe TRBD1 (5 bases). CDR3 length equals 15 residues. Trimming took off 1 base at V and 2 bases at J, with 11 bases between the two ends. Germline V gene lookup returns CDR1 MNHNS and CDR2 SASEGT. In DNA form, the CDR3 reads TGTGCCAGCAGTGAAGGTTTGGGACTCAACTATGGCTACACCTTC. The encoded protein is CASSEGLGLNYGYTF.

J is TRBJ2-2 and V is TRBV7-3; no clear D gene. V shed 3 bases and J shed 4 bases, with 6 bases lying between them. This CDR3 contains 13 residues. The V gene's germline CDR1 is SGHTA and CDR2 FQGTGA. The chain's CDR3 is CASSLSRTGELFF. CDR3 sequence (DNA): TGTGCCAGCAGCTTGAGTCGCACCGGGGAGCTGTTTTTT. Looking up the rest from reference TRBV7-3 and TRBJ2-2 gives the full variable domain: GAGVSQTPSNKVTEKGKYVELRCDPISGHTALYWYRQSLGQGPEFLIYFQGTGAADDSGLPNDRFFAVRPEGSVSTLKIQRTERGDSAVYLCASSLSRTGELFFGEGSRLTVL.

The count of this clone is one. The CDR3 sequence is CAWSVSAGAADPNYGYTF. The DNA for the CDR3 is TGTGCCTGGAGTGTATCGGCGGGGGCAGCTGATCCTAACTATGGCTACACCTTC. This rearrangement joins TRBV30 to TRBJ1-2; the D gene is possibly TRBD1 (6 bases). This CDR3 spans 18 amino acids. V gave up 0 bases and J gave up 0 bases, with 20 bases separating them. Per the germline V gene, CDR1 is GTSNPN and CDR2 is SVGIG (reference sequence).

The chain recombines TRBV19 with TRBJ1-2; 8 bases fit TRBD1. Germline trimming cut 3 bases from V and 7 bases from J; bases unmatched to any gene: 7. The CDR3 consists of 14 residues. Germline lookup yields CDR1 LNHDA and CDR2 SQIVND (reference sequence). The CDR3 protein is CASSMIGRGLGYTF. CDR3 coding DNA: TGTGCCAGTAGTATGATCGGCAGGGGGCTTGGCTACACCTTC.

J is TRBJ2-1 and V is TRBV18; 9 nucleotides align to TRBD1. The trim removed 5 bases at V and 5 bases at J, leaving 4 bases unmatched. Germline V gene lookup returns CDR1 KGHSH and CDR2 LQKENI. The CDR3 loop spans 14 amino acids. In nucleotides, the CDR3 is TGTGCCAGCTCAACGGACAGGGGAAACAATGAGCAGTTCTTC. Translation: CASSTDRGNNEQFF.

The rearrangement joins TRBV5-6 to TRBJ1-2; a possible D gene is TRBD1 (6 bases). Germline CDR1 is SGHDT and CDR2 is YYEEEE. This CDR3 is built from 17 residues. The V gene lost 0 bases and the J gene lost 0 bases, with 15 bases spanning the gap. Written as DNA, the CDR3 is TGTGCCAGCAGCTTGGGGGGACAATTGAATCCTAACTATGGCTACACCTTC. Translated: CASSLGGQLNPNYGYTF.

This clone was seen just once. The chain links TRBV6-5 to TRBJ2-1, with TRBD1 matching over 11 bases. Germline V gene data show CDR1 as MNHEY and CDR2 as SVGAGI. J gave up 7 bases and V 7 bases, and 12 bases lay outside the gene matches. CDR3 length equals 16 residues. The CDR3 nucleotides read TGTGCCAGCATTTATGACCCCGGGACAGGGGGTAATGAGCAGTTCTTC. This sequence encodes CASIYDPGTGGNEQFF.

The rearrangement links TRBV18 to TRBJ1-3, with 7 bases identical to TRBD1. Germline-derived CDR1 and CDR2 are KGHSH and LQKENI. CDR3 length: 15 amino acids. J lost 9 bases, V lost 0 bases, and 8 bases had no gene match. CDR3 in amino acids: CASSPPEGGKGTIYF. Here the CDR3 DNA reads TGTGCCAGCTCACCACCGGAAGGGGGCAAGGGCACCATATATTTT.

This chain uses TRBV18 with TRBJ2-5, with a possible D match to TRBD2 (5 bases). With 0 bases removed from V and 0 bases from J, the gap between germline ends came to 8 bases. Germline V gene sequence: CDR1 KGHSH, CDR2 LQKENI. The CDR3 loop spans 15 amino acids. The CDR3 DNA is TGTGCCAGCTCACCACCGGCGGGCCACCAAGAGACCCAGTACTTC. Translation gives CASSPPAGHQETQYF.

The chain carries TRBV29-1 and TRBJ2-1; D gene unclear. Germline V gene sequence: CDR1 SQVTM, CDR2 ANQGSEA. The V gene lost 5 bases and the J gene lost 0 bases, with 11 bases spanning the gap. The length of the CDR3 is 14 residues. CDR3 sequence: CSVPRRSSYNEQFF. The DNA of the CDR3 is TGCAGCGTTCCCCGGCGGAGCTCCTACAATGAGCAGTTCTTC.

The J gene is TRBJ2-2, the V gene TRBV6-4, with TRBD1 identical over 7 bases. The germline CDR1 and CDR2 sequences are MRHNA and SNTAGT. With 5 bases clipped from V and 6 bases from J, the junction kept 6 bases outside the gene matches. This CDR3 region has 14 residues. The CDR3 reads CASSPQGRSGELFF. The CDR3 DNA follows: TGTGCCAGCAGTCCACAGGGGAGATCCGGGGAGCTGTTTTTT.

In DNA, the CDR3 is TGTGCCAGCAGTTTAAAATGGACAGCAGCCTACGAGCAGTACTTC. It specifies CASSLKWTAAYEQYF. The chain couples TRBV27 to TRBJ2-7; weak D call: TRBD1 (6 bases). The CDR3 runs to 15 residues. Germline loops: CDR1 MNHEY, CDR2 SMNVEV (reference sequence). Trimming left V 2 bases short and J 2 bases short, with 13 bases between.

In DNA form, the CDR3 reads TGTGCCTGGAGCCAACGGACAGGGCCGAATTCACCCCTCCACTTT. This codes for CAWSQRTGPNSPLHF. The chain joins TRBV30 to TRBJ1-6; 8 bases agree with TRBD1. The length of the CDR3 is 15 residues. The germline gives CDR1 GTSNPN, CDR2 SVGIG (reference sequence). The ends lost 3 bases at V and 7 bases at J; junction bases unmatched: 8.

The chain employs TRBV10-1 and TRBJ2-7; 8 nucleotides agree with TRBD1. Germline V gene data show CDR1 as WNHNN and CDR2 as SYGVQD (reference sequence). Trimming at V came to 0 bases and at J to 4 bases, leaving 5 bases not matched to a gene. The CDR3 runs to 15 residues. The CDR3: CASSESGQGTYEQYF. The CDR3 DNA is TGCGCCAGCAGTGAGTCCGGACAGGGTACTTACGAGCAGTACTTC.

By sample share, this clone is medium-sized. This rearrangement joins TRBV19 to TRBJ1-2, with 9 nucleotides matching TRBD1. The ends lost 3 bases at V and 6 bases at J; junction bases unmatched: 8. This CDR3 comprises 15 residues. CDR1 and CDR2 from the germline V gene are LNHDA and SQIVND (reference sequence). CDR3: CASSMGDRVRDGYTF. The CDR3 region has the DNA TGTGCCAGTAGTATGGGGGACAGGGTCAGGGATGGCTACACCTTC.

CDR3 nucleotides: TGTGCCAGCAGAAATCGTTGGCAGGGTGGCTACAATGAGCAGTTCTTC. This encodes CASRNRWQGGYNEQFF. V is TRBV27 and J is TRBJ2-1, with D tentatively TRBD1 (5 bases). V gave up 6 bases and J gave up 3 bases, with 18 bases separating them. CDR1 and CDR2 from the germline V gene are MNHEY and SMNVEV (reference sequence). There are 16 residues in the CDR3.

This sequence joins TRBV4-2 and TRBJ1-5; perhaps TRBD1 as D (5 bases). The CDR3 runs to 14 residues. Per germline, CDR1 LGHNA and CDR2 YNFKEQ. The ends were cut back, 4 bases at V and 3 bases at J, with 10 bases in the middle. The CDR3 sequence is CASSLTVDNQPQHF. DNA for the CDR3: TGTGCCAGCAGCCTGACAGTCGACAATCAGCCCCAGCATTTT.

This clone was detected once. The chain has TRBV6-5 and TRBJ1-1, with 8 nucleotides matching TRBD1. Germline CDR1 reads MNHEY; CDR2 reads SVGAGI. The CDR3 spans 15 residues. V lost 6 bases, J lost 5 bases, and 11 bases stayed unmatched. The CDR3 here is CASRKEVRGRTEAFF. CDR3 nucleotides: TGTGCCAGCAGAAAGGAGGTCAGGGGGCGGACTGAAGCTTTCTTT.

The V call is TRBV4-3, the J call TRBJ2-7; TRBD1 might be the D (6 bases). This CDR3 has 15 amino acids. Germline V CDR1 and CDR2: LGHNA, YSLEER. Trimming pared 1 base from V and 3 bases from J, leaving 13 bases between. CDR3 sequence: CASSQGQAFFYEQYF. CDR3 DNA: TGCGCCAGCAGCCAAGGACAGGCGTTTTTCTACGAGCAGTACTTC.

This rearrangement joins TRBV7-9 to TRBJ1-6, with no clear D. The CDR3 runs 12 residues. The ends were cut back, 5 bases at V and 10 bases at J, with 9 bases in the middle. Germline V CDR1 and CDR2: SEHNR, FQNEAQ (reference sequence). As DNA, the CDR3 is TGTGCCAGCAGCCCCGCGGAGTCACCCCTCCACTTT. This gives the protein CASSPAESPLHF.

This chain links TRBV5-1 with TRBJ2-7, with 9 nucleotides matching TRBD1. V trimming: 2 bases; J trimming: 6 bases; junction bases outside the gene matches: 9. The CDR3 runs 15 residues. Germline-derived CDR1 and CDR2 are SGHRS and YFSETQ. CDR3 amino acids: CASSLGQGHLSEQYF. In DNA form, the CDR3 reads TGCGCCAGCAGCTTAGGACAGGGGCATCTATCCGAGCAGTACTTC.

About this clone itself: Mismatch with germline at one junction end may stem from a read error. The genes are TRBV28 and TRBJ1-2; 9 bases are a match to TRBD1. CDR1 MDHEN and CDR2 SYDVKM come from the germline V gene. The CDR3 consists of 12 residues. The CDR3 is CASSTQGQGPFF. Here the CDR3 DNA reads TGTGCCAGCAGTACCCAGGGACAGGGTCCCTTTTTC.